The 10 T cell receptor beta chains below come from one sample, sequenced in a study of a mutant IDH1 vaccine in newly diagnosed glioma. Some clones are missing from TCRdb's copy, which holds only in-frame ones; the method was immunoSEQ multiplex PCR. The table includes 45,000 to 70,000 clones, 70% to 90% detected once. These receptors have no known antigen. Time point indicated: week 5, during vaccination. The study gave 300 ug of mutant IDH1 20-mer peptide per vaccine dose, with topical imiquimod. The sequencing used PBMCs, collected from a glioma patient whose treatment included an IDH1 peptide vaccine. The receptors were gathered from a man aged 25 to 40 with glioma.

V is TRBV4-1 and J is TRBJ2-2, with 9 bases fitting TRBD2. The CDR3 runs 15 residues. With 1 base clipped from V and 3 bases from J, the junction kept 0 bases outside the gene matches. Looked up from germline, CDR1 is MGHRA and CDR2 is YSYEKL. In DNA form, the CDR3 reads TGCGCCAGCAGCCAAGTAGCGGGGGACACCGGGGAGCTGTTTTTT. Protein sequence: CASSQVAGDTGELFF.

The gene calls are TRBV7-9 and TRBJ1-4; TRBD1 agrees at 7 bases. The length of the CDR3 is 14 residues. CDR1 SEHNR and CDR2 FQNEAQ come from the germline V gene (reference sequence). The J segment lost 8 bases and the V segment lost 2 bases, leaving 5 bases of the junction unmatched. The CDR3 here is CASSLSGGREKLFF. For the CDR3, the DNA is TGTGCCAGCAGCTTATCAGGGGGGCGGGAAAAACTGTTTTTT. Complete variable domain (other parts from reference TRBV7-9 and TRBJ1-4): DTGVSQNPRHKITKRGQNVTFRCDPISEHNRLYWYRQTLGQGPEFLTYFQNEAQLEKSRLLSDRFSAERPKGSFSTLEIQRTEQGDSAMYLCASSLSGGREKLFFGSGTQLSVL.

This chain connects TRBV5-1 to TRBJ2-2; the D is unclear. CDR1 is SGHRS and CDR2 is YFSETQ in the germline V gene. This CDR3 has 13 amino acids. The ends were cut back, 0 bases at V and 6 bases at J, with 6 bases in the middle. DNA for the CDR3: TGCGCCAGCAGCTTGGTGGTAGCCGGGGAGCTGTTTTTT. This sequence encodes CASSLVVAGELFF.

The chain uses TRBV15 and TRBJ1-3; D is undetermined. The CDR3 covers 15 residues. Per the germline V gene, CDR1 is LNHNV and CDR2 is YYDKDF (reference sequence). V was pared by 0 bases and J by 1 base, with 7 bases between. CDR3 sequence (DNA): TGTGCCACCAGCAGAGATAGTTTTTCTGGAAACACCATATATTTT. Amino acids: CATSRDSFSGNTIYF.

This clone came up once. This chain joins TRBV5-1 and TRBJ1-2; D is perhaps TRBD1 (6 bases). The CDR3 has 15 amino acids. Germline V gene data show CDR1 as SGHRS and CDR2 as YFSETQ. Trimming removed 4 bases from V and 4 bases from J, with 17 bases in between. CDR3 loop: CASSQRQGTTYGYTF. DNA for the CDR3: TGCGCCAGCAGCCAAAGGCAGGGGACCACCTATGGCTACACCTTC.

V gene TRBV6-1 combines with J gene TRBJ1-5; 9 positions match TRBD1. There are 15 residues in the CDR3. Germline loops: CDR1 MNHNS, CDR2 SASEGT. The ends lost 6 bases at V and 2 bases at J; junction bases unmatched: 5. CDR3 nucleotides: TGTGCCAGCAGAACCACAGGGGGCGGCAATCAGCCCCAGCATTTT. Protein product: CASRTTGGGNQPQHF.

The chain joins TRBV18 to TRBJ1-1; 10 nucleotides agree with TRBD1. Trimming removed 4 bases from V and 7 bases from J; junction bases left unmatched: 6. The CDR3 loop spans 14 amino acids. Germline V gene lookup returns CDR1 KGHSH and CDR2 LQKENI. The CDR3 sequence: CASSLPGQGFEAFF. In nucleotides, the CDR3 is TGTGCCAGCTCACTACCGGGACAGGGGTTTGAAGCTTTCTTT.

This chain uses TRBV29-1 with TRBJ1-5; D might be TRBD1 (5 bases). This CDR3 is built from 12 residues. Germline V gene lookup returns CDR1 SQVTM and CDR2 ANQGSEA. V shed 6 bases and J shed 3 bases, with 9 bases lying between them. CDR3 in amino acids: CSVSGNNQPQHF. The CDR3 nucleotides are TGCAGCGTCTCAGGGAACAATCAGCCCCAGCATTTT.

The chain couples TRBV2 to TRBJ1-4; 8 bases line up with TRBD1. Germline lookup yields CDR1 SNHLY and CDR2 FYNNEI. Losses at the gene ends were 4 bases for V and 8 bases for J; bases not matched to a gene: 9. This CDR3 spans 15 amino acids. The CDR3 nucleotides read TGTGCCAGCAGTGGCCCCAGGGGGCGGATGGAAAAACTGTTTTTT. As protein: CASSGPRGRMEKLFF.

The V gene is TRBV7-9, the J gene TRBJ2-7; D is ambiguous. Trimming stripped 1 base from V and 6 bases from J, with 10 bases between. Germline CDR1 reads SEHNR; CDR2 reads FQNEAQ (reference sequence). The CDR3 covers 13 residues. CDR3 DNA sequence: TGTGCCAGCAGCTTAGTCCGGTTAAGCGAGCAGTACTTC. Its protein is CASSLVRLSEQYF.